This TCR beta chain was profiled in a study of blood T cell repertoires in COVID-19. Study context: Samples came from the United States, Italy and Spain, spanning acute and convalescent COVID-19.

Per the original methods: Estimates of nucleated cell counts were drawn from the amplification of reference gene primers. Assay: immunoSEQ multiplex PCR; the TCRdb copy retains only in-frame clones and omits some. The DNA was the basis for D and trimming; V, J and clone size are from that table. The sample has 250,000 or so clones, roughly 88% seen once; the top ten hold 0.8%. The germline CDR1 and CDR2 sequences are LGHDT and YNNKEL (reference sequence). V was shortened by 1 base and J by 6 bases, with 13 bases between the two germline ends. The CDR3 runs 14 residues. This rearrangement joins TRBV3-1 (or the pseudogene TRBV3-2) to TRBJ2-7; perhaps TRBD2 as D (5 bases). Sequencing input: peripheral blood. The origin of this receptor is a woman aged 25 to 39 with acute or convalescent COVID-19. The CDR3 bases are TGTGCCAGCAGCCAAGGTAGGGTTGCGGGCGAGCAGTACTTC. Translating it yields CASSQGRVAGEQYF.